The 10 T cell receptor beta chains listed next were all sequenced from one sample in a study of glioma-infiltrating T cells after dendritic cell vaccination. Time point meaning: after dendritic cell vaccination, including at tumor progression/relapse. Repertoires were generated with immunoSEQ multiplex PCR, while TCRdb's copy carries only in-frame clones and drops some. The data show approximately 48,000 clones, about 89% seen once. This material consisted of blood, taken after dendritic cell vaccination. The receptors stem from a human donor with glioblastoma.

The chain is built from TRBV7-3 and TRBJ2-7; 10 bases are a match to TRBD1. Trimming took 4 bases from V and 4 from J; bases not matched to a gene: 1. The length of the CDR3 is 13 residues. CDR1 and CDR2 from the germline V gene are SGHTA and FQGTGA. CDR3 coding DNA: TGTGCCAGCAGCTCGGACAGGGGGTACGAGCAGTACTTC. Protein sequence: CASSSDRGYEQYF. The variable domain in full, with the rest retrieved from reference TRBV7-3 and TRBJ2-7, is GAGVSQTPSNKVTEKGKYVELRCDPISGHTALYWYRQSLGQGPEFLIYFQGTGAADDSGLPNDRFFAVRPEGSVSTLKIQRTERGDSAVYLCASSSDRGYEQYFGPGTRLTVT.

CDR3 in DNA: TGTGCCAGCAGCTCCCTCGGGAGGGTTGAGCAGTACTTC. Translating it yields CASSSLGRVEQYF. V and J are TRBV11-2 and TRBJ2-7, with 8 bases lining up with TRBD2. V was clipped by 4 bases and J by 7 bases; unmatched bases: 6. The CDR3 totals 13 residues. Germline loops: CDR1 SGHAT, CDR2 FQNNGV.

The chain couples TRBV7-2 to TRBJ2-1; no clear D gene. This CDR3 has 15 residues. Per germline, CDR1 SGHTA and CDR2 FQGNSA. V was trimmed by 5 bases and J by 1 base, leaving 12 bases between them. CDR3 nucleotides: TGTGCCAGCAGCCCTCCGCAGTTATCCTACAATGAGCAGTTCTTC. Translating gives CASSPPQLSYNEQFF.

V gene TRBV11-2 combines with J gene TRBJ2-6, with no clear D. This CDR3 region has 15 residues. The ends were cut back, 6 bases at V and 0 bases at J, with 9 bases in the middle. Germline CDR1 is SGHAT and CDR2 is FQNNGV. The CDR3: CASRPPGSGANVLTF. CDR3 nucleotides: TGTGCCAGCAGACCCCCGGGCTCTGGGGCCAACGTCCTGACTTTC.

This clone has just a few counts. This chain joins TRBV4-1 and TRBJ2-7, with D tentatively TRBD1 (6 bases). The CDR3 totals 15 residues. V was shortened by 4 bases and J by 0 bases, with 13 bases between the two germline ends. Germline CDR1 is MGHRA and CDR2 is YSYEKL. DNA for the CDR3: TGCGCCAGCAGCCGAGCGGACAGTTCCTCCTACGAGCAGTACTTC. This encodes CASSRADSSSYEQYF.

The chain has TRBV28 and TRBJ1-2; unclear D gene. There are 11 residues in the CDR3. The V end was cut by 3 bases, the J end by 5 bases, with 4 bases between. Germline V gene lookup returns CDR1 MDHEN and CDR2 SYDVKM. This CDR3 is CASSLSYGYTF. In DNA, the CDR3 is TGTGCCAGCAGTTTGTCGTATGGCTACACCTTC.

V is TRBV6-5 and J is TRBJ1-1; D remains unclear. Per the germline V gene, CDR1 is MNHEY and CDR2 is SVGAGI. Trimming cost V 6 bases and J 1 base, with 12 bases left between them. This CDR3 comprises 14 residues. CDR3 loop: CASRQSLWNTEAFF. The CDR3 DNA is TGTGCCAGCAGACAGTCATTATGGAACACTGAAGCTTTCTTT.

The chain employs TRBV5-1 and TRBJ2-6; TRBD2 aligns across 7 bases. Germline CDR1 SGHRS, CDR2 YFSETQ. This CDR3 region has 17 residues. The J segment lost 1 base and the V segment lost 9 bases, leaving 13 bases of the junction unmatched. CDR3 coding DNA: TGCGCCACCAAGCCGGGGGGTTCGGGTTCTGGGGCCAACGTCCTGACTTTC. This sequence encodes CATKPGGSGSGANVLTF. Full variable domain (outside the CDR3, taken from reference TRBV5-1 and TRBJ2-6): KAGVTQTPRYLIKTRGQQVTLSCSPISGHRSVSWYQQTPGQGLQFLFEYFSETQRNKGNFPGRFSGRQFSNSRSEMNVSTLELGDSALYLCATKPGGSGSGANVLTFGAGSRLTVL.

The chain has TRBV2 and TRBJ2-1; D possibly corresponds to TRBD2 (5 bases). The V end was cut by 4 bases, the J end by 2 bases, with 9 bases between. Looked up from germline, CDR1 is SNHLY and CDR2 is FYNNEI. The length of the CDR3 is 14 residues. In nucleotides, the CDR3 is TGTGCCAGCAGTGTCAGCGGTCCCTACAATGAGCAGTTCTTC. Translated: CASSVSGPYNEQFF.

This rearrangement joins TRBV2 to TRBJ2-2; the D is unclear. CDR3 length equals 14 residues. Per germline, CDR1 SNHLY and CDR2 FYNNEI. V lost 4 bases, J lost 5 bases, and 11 bases lay in between. CDR3 loop: CASSGLGMTGELFF. The DNA for the CDR3 is TGTGCCAGCAGTGGACTCGGTATGACCGGGGAGCTGTTTTTT.